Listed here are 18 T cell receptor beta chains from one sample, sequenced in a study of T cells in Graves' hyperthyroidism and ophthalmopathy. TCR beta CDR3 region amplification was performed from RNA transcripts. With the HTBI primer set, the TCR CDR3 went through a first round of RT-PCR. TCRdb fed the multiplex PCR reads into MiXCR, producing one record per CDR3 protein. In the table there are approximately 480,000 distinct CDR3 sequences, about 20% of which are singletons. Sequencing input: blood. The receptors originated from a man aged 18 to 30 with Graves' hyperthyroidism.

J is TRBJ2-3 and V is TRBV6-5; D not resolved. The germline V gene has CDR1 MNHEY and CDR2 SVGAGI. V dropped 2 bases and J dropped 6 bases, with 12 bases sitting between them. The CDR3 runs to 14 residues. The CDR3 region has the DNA TGTGCCAGCAGTTACAATGAGGCCGGTGATACGCAGTATTTT. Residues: CASSYNEAGDTQYF.

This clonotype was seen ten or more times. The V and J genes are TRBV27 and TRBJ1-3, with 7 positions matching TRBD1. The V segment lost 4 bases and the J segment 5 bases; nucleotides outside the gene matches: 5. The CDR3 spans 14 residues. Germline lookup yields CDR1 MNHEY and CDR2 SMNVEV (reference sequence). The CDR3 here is CASSSRDSRNTIYF. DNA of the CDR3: TGTGCCAGCAGTTCCCGGGACAGCCGAAACACCATATATTTT.

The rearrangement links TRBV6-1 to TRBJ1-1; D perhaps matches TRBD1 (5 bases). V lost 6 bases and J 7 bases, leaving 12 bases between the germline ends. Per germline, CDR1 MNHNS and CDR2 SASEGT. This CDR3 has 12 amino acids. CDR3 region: CASRHQGLEAFF. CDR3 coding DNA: TGTGCCAGCAGGCACCAGGGTCTTGAAGCTTTCTTT.

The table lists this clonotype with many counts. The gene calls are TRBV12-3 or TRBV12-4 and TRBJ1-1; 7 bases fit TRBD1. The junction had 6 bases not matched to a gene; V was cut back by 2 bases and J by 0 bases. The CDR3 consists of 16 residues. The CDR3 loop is CASSLSFRGLNTEAFF. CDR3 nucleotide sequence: TGTGCCAGCAGTTTAAGTTTCAGGGGGTTGAACACTGAAGCTTTCTTT.

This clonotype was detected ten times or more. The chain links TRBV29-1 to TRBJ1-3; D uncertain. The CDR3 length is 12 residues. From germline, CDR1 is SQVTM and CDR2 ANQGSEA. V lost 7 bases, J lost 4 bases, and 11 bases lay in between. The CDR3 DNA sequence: TGCAGCGCCCAACGATCCGGAAACACCATATATTTT. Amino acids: CSAQRSGNTIYF. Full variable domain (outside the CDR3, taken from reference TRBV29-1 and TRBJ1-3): SAVISQKPSRDICQRGTSLTIQCQVDSQVTMMFWYRQQPGQSLTLIATANQGSEATYESGFVIDKFPISRPNLTFSTLTVSNMSPEDSSIYLCSAQRSGNTIYFGEGSWLTVV.

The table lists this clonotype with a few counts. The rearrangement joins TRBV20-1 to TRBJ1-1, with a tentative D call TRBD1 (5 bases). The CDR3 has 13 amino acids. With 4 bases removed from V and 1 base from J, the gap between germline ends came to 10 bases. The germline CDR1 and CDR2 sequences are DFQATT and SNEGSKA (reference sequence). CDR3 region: CSAKSGANTEAFF. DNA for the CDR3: TGCAGTGCTAAGAGCGGGGCGAACACTGAAGCTTTCTTT.

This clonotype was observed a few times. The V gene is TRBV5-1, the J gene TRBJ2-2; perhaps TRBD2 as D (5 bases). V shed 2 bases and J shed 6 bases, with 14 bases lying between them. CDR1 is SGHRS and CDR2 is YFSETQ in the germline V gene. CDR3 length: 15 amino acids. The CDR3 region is CASSFKGGGPGELFF. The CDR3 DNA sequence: TGCGCCAGCAGCTTCAAAGGAGGAGGACCCGGGGAGCTGTTTTTT.

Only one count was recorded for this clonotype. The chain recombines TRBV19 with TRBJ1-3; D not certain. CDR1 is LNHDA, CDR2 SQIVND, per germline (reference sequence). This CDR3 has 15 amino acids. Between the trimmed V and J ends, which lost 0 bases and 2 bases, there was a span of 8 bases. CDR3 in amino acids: CASSIDPGAGNTIYF. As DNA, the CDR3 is TGTGCCAGTAGTATAGATCCTGGGGCTGGAAACACCATATATTTT. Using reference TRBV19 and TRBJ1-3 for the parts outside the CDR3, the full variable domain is DGGITQSPKYLFRKEGQNVTLSCEQNLNHDAMYWYRQDPGQGLRLIYYSQIVNDFQKGDIAEGYSVSREKKESFPLTVTSAQKNPTAFYLCASSIDPGAGNTIYFGEGSWLTVV.

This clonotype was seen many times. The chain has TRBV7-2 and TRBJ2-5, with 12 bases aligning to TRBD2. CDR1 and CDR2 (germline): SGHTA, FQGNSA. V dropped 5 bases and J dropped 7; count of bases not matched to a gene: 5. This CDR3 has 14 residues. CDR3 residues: CASSLILAGGTQYF. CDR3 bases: TGTGCCAGCAGCCTCATACTAGCGGGGGGGACCCAGTACTTC.

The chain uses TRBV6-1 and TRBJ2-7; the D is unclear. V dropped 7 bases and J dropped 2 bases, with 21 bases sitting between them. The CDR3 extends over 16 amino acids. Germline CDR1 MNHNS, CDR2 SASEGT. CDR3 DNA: TGTGCCAGCATGGACCCCCTCGCAGATCCTACCTACGAGCAGTACTTC. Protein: CASMDPLADPTYEQYF.

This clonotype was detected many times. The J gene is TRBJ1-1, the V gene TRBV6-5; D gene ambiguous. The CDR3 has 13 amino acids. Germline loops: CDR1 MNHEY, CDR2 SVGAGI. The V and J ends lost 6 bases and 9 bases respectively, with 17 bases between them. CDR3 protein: CASSLLGGAQAFF. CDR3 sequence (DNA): TGTGCCAGCAGCCTACTCGGAGGAGCCCAAGCTTTCTTT.

The CDR3 sequence is CAISGFSGPSSYEQYF. The CDR3 DNA is TGTGCCATCAGCGGCTTTAGCGGACCCAGCTCCTACGAGCAGTACTTC. V is TRBV10-3 and J is TRBJ2-7; D perhaps matches TRBD2 (6 bases). Germline CDR1 ENHRY, CDR2 SYGVKD. Trimming shortened V by 6 bases and J by 0 bases, and 18 bases separated the two germline ends. This CDR3 is built from 16 residues.

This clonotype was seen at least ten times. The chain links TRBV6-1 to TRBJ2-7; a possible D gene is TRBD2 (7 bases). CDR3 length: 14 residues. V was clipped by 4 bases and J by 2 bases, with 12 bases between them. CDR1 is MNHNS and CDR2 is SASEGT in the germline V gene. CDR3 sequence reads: CASSVRGATYEQYF. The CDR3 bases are TGTGCCAGCAGTGTCCGGGGGGCCACCTACGAGCAGTACTTC.

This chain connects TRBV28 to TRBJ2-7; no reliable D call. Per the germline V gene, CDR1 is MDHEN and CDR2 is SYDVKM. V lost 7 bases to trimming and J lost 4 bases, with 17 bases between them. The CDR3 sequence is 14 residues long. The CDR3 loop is CASNRVLHGYEQYF. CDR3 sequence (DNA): TGTGCCAGCAATAGGGTCCTGCACGGGTACGAGCAGTACTTC.

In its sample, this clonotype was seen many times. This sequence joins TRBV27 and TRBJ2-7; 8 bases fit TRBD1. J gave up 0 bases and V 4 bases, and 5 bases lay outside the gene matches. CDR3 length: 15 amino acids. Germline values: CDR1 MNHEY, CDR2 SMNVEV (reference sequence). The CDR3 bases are TGTGCCAGCAGTTGGGACAGGACCAGCTCCTACGAGCAGTACTTC. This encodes CASSWDRTSSYEQYF.

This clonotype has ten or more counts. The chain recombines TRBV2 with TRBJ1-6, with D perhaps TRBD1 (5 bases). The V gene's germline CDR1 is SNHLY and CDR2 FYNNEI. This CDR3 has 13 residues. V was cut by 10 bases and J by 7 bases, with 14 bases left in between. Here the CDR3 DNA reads TGTGCCACCGCGGCAGGGCAAAATTCACCCCTCCACTTT. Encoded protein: CATAAGQNSPLHF.

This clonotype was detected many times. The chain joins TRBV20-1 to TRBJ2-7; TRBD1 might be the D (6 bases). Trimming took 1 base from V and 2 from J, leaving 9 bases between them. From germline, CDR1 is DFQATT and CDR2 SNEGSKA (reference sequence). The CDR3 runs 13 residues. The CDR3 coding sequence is TGCAGTGCTAGAGGTTGGGACACCTACGAGCAGTACTTC. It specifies CSARGWDTYEQYF.

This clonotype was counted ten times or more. CDR3 sequence (DNA): TGTGCCAGCAGCCGGGACAGGAGCAATGGCTACACCTTC. It codes for CASSRDRSNGYTF. The chain joins TRBV27 to TRBJ1-2, with 8 bases that match TRBD1. The junction had 6 bases not matched to a gene; V was cut back by 6 bases and J by 6 bases. There are 13 residues in the CDR3. Germline V gene sequence: CDR1 MNHEY, CDR2 SMNVEV (reference sequence).